The 18 T cell receptor beta chains below all came from one sample that was sequenced in a study of shared clonotypes between healthy human individuals. Repertoires were generated with immunoSEQ multiplex PCR, while TCRdb's copy carries only in-frame clones and drops some. The top ten clones hold more than 9.5% of a sample with about 490,000 clones, around 85% of them seen once. The sequenced sample consisted of PBMCs. The receptors were sampled from a woman aged 40-49 years in good health. Some clones in this sample may be carry-over from other donors' samples.

The chain recombines TRBV6-5 with TRBJ2-7; 9 positions agree with TRBD1. Trimming took 6 bases from V and 4 from J; bases not matched to a gene: 4. Germline lookup yields CDR1 MNHEY and CDR2 SVGAGI. The CDR3 covers 13 residues. The CDR3 here is CASRSDRGYEQYF. The DNA for the CDR3 is TGTGCCAGCAGATCGGACAGGGGTTACGAGCAGTACTTC.

This chain connects TRBV19 to TRBJ1-5; possibly TRBD1 for D (6 bases). This CDR3 is built from 16 residues. Germline V gene sequence: CDR1 LNHDA, CDR2 SQIVND (reference sequence). The ends were cut back, 4 bases at V and 0 bases at J, with 13 bases in the middle. The CDR3 loop is CASSNRDTYSNQPQHF. The DNA for the CDR3 is TGTGCCAGTAGTAACCGGGACACCTATAGCAATCAGCCCCAGCATTTT. The full variable domain, rest sourced from reference TRBV19 and TRBJ1-5, is DGGITQSPKYLFRKEGQNVTLSCEQNLNHDAMYWYRQDPGQGLRLIYYSQIVNDFQKGDIAEGYSVSREKKESFPLTVTSAQKNPTAFYLCASSNRDTYSNQPQHFGDGTRLSIL.

The CDR3: CASSLALAGNEKLFF. DNA for the CDR3: TGTGCCAGCAGCTTGGCTCTAGCGGGTAATGAAAAACTGTTTTTT. This chain connects TRBV5-4 to TRBJ1-4, with D unresolved. Trimming removed 0 bases from V and 4 bases from J, with 10 bases in between. The CDR3 totals 15 residues. CDR1 and CDR2 (germline): SGHNT, YYREEE (reference sequence).

DNA of the CDR3: TGTGCCAGTAGCCCGACAGGGGCAACAGAGACCCAGTACTTC. This gives the protein CASSPTGATETQYF. The chain employs TRBV19 and TRBJ2-5, with 8 nucleotides matching TRBD1. CDR3 length: 14 amino acids. The germline CDR1 and CDR2 sequences are LNHDA and SQIVND (reference sequence). V gave up 6 bases and J gave up 4 bases; unmatched junction bases: 7.

This chain uses TRBV2 with TRBJ1-1; D is uncertain. Trimming pared 6 bases from V and 2 bases from J, leaving 16 bases between. The V gene's germline CDR1 is SNHLY and CDR2 FYNNEI. The CDR3 covers 15 residues. In DNA form, the CDR3 reads TGTGCCAGCAGCCCCACCACCGGGCGTAACACTGAAGCTTTCTTT. This translates into CASSPTTGRNTEAFF.

To note about this clone: A far larger clone differs by one base, so this is likely a read error. The CDR3 here is CASSRGPTNCGYTF. The DNA of the CDR3 is TGTGCCAGCAGCAGGGGACCGACCAACTGTGGCTACACCTTC. The V and J genes are TRBV5-4 and TRBJ1-2, with a weak D call TRBD1 (5 bases). This CDR3 region has 14 residues. Germline V CDR1 and CDR2: SGHNT, YYREEE (reference sequence).

The chain links TRBV5-1 to TRBJ2-7, with 12 bases that match TRBD2. CDR1 and CDR2 from the germline V gene are SGHRS and YFSETQ. This CDR3 has 16 amino acids. Trimming cost V 3 bases and J 4 bases; bases outside gene matches: 8. CDR3 sequence reads: CASSSSTSGRGYEQYF. The CDR3 DNA reads TGCGCCAGCAGCTCTTCGACTAGCGGGAGAGGATACGAGCAGTACTTC.

The chain combines TRBV29-1 with TRBJ2-7; D is undetermined. The CDR3 length is 14 residues. Between the trimmed V and J ends, which lost 6 bases and 4 bases, there was a span of 19 bases. CDR1 and CDR2 from the germline V gene are SQVTM and ANQGSEA. CDR3 loop: CSVGSGTAQYEQYF. As DNA, the CDR3 is TGCAGCGTGGGATCCGGTACGGCGCAATACGAGCAGTACTTC.

The chain's CDR3 is CASSPKNIQYF. The CDR3 nucleotides read TGTGCCAGCAGCCCTAAAAACATTCAGTACTTC. V usage is TRBV2 and J usage is TRBJ2-4, with D unresolved. Germline V gene lookup returns CDR1 SNHLY and CDR2 FYNNEI. This CDR3 has 11 residues. Trimming took off 6 bases at V and 4 bases at J, with 4 bases between the two ends.

In the case of this clone: A single base is all that separates this from a far larger clone, so a read error is likely. The same CDR3 can be traced to other DNA sequences in this sample. V gene TRBV30 combines with J gene TRBJ2-5; tentative D call: TRBD2 (6 bases). This CDR3 has 13 amino acids. From germline, CDR1 is GTSNPN and CDR2 SVGIG (reference sequence). V lost 3 bases and J lost 5, with 13 bases in between. The CDR3 DNA sequence: TGTGCCTGGAGCGGGACTCGAGGTGAGACCCAGTACTTC. This codes for CAWSGTRGETQYF.

The rearrangement uses TRBV27 and TRBJ2-7; 15 nucleotides align to TRBD2. CDR1 is MNHEY, CDR2 SMNVEV, per germline (reference sequence). The V gene end was trimmed by 2 bases and the J gene end by 6 bases; junction bases not matched to a gene: 2. The CDR3 contains 15 residues. The CDR3 sequence is CASSLGTSGRTEQYF. The CDR3 nucleotides are TGTGCCAGCAGTTTAGGGACTAGCGGGAGGACCGAGCAGTACTTC.

This clone has just one count. This rearrangement joins TRBV11-3 to TRBJ2-7, with 9 bases aligning to TRBD2. CDR1 SGHNT and CDR2 YENEEA come from the germline V gene. With 1 base clipped from V and 2 bases from J, the junction kept 3 bases outside the gene matches. The CDR3 runs to 15 residues. Written as DNA, the CDR3 is TGTGCCAGCAGCTTAGTGGTAGCGGGAGCCTACGAGCAGTACTTC. Amino acid sequence: CASSLVVAGAYEQYF.

On this clone: With only one base between it and a far larger clone, this is likely a read error. This chain connects TRBV30 to TRBJ2-3; 10 bases map to TRBD2. The CDR3 length is 15 residues. V gave up 8 bases and J gave up 5 bases; unmatched junction bases: 13. Germline values: CDR1 GTSNPN, CDR2 SVGIG (reference sequence). This CDR3 reads CARGGSGGAVDTQYF. CDR3 DNA: TGTGCCCGGGGAGGGAGCGGGGGGGCAGTAGATACGCAGTATTTT.

The sample holds a few counts of this clone. CDR3 residues: CASGLGQGINEQFF. In DNA form, the CDR3 reads TGTGCTAGTGGTTTGGGACAGGGTATCAATGAGCAGTTCTTC. This sequence joins TRBV12-5 and TRBJ2-1; 7 bases match TRBD1. In germline, CDR1 is LGHNT, CDR2 FRNRAP. Trimming removed 1 base from V and 6 bases from J; junction bases left unmatched: 3. The CDR3 runs 14 residues.

Of note for this clone: The germline gene is not matched at one end of the junction; a read error may be the cause. V is TRBV6-4 and J is TRBJ2-1, with TRBD2 matching 10 bases. From germline, CDR1 is MRHNA and CDR2 SNTAGT. The CDR3 has 15 residues. As DNA, the CDR3 is TGTGTCAGCAGTGACTCAGCGGGAGGGAACAATGGGCAGTTCTTC. Translated, it gives CVSSDSAGGNNGQFF.

This sequence joins TRBV28 and TRBJ2-7; 9 bases align to TRBD1. The CDR3 consists of 16 residues. Germline V lookup: CDR1 MDHEN, CDR2 SYDVKM. V lost 2 bases, J lost 6 bases, and 11 bases stayed unmatched. The CDR3 sequence is CASSLTPGQGYGEQYF. The CDR3 DNA reads as TGTGCCAGCAGTTTAACCCCGGGACAGGGATACGGCGAGCAGTACTTC.

J is TRBJ2-5 and V is TRBV28; 13 bases map to TRBD2. The germline gives CDR1 MDHEN, CDR2 SYDVKM. V was pared by 5 bases and J by 5 bases, with 8 bases of the junction left unmatched. The CDR3 is 16 amino acids. This CDR3 is CASSTGTLAGGETQYF. In nucleotides, the CDR3 is TGTGCCAGCAGTACCGGGACACTAGCGGGAGGGGAGACCCAGTACTTC.

In this sample, this clone turned up once. The genes are TRBV7-8 and TRBJ2-7, with TRBD1 matching 10 bases. J was trimmed by 5 bases and V by 1 base; bases with no gene match: 8. In germline, CDR1 is SGHVS, CDR2 FQNEAQ. The CDR3 covers 16 residues. DNA for the CDR3: TGTGCCAGCAGCTTAGGGGCCGGGACAGGGGTCCACGAGCAGTACTTC. Translation gives CASSLGAGTGVHEQYF.